One T cell receptor (beta chain) is described in this entry. The data belong to a study of shared T cell receptors in the human thymus. Repertoires were generated with immunoSEQ multiplex PCR, while TCRdb's copy carries only in-frame clones and drops some. The profile covers roughly 660,000 clones, with approximately 88% appearing a single time and around 0.01% taken by the ten largest. Trimming removed 8 bases at V and 0 bases at J, with 11 bases between. CDR3 length equals 14 residues. Germline loops: CDR1 MNHNS, CDR2 SASEGT. Another study also made use of these data, one on human thymus T cells. As that study records: Corrective cardiac operations yielded the resected thymus tissue. Thymic and blood repertoires appeared to carry a bias in their V and J gene usage. Related research described thymic repertoires that were highly overlapping among unrelated individuals.

The TCR was taken from a boy younger than two with a congenital heart defect. The rearrangement joins TRBV6-1 to TRBJ1-5; weak D call: TRBD1 (6 bases). Sequencing used thymocytes. Here the CDR3 reads CASLDSNSNQPQHF. For the CDR3, the DNA is TGTGCCAGCCTGGACAGCAATAGCAATCAGCCCCAGCATTTT.